A single T cell receptor (beta chain) is shown here with its context. The data are from a study of cytomegalovirus exposure and HLA in healthy donors. The PCR contained 60 Vbeta and 13 Jbeta primers. Libraries were prepared by immunoSEQ multiplex PCR; TCRdb keeps only in-frame clonotypes and omits some of them. The data hold more than 100,000 clones, with approximately 66% observed a single time. Sequencing used PBMCs. The receptor was derived from a woman aged 40-49 years in good health and CMV-seropositive.

This CDR3 is CASSIVTGGEEKLFF. CDR3 coding DNA: TGTGCCAGTAGTATTGTGACGGGGGGGGAAGAAAAACTGTTTTTT. This sequence joins TRBV19 and TRBJ1-4; a possible D gene is TRBD1 (5 bases). V gave up 3 bases and J gave up 8 bases, with 16 bases separating them. CDR3 size: 15 residues. CDR1 is LNHDA, CDR2 SQIVND, per germline (reference sequence).